A selection of T cell receptor beta chains follows, all from one sample in a study of human T cells and chemical hapten exposure. A single record per CDR3 protein comes from TCRdb applying MiXCR to the RACE reads. The table shows a few hundred thousand distinct CDR3 sequences, with about 6.3% occurring only once. Sequences were derived from whole blood, sampled in connection with sensitization to the hapten diphenylcyclopropenone (DPC). The receptors were gathered from a woman between 18 and 29 years old with alopecia areata. Some clones in this sample may be carry-over from other donors' samples. Both conserved end residues are part of each CDR3. Each record gives: CDR3 DNA, CDR3 protein, clone size, J gene, D gene, V gene. D genes are given only for firm matches. Rows give clone size only sometimes, using once, few, many, or a class for an expanded clone.

CDR3nt: TGCGCCAGCAGCTCCGGGACAGGCCGCTCTGGGGCCAACGTCCTGACTTTC; CDR3aa: CASSSGTGRSGANVLTF; abundance: .; j_gene: TRBJ2-6; d_gene: TRBD1; v_gene: TRBV5-1
CDR3nt: TGCGCCAGCAGCTTGGACAGCACCTTTTTGAACACTGAAGCTTTCTTT; CDR3aa: CASSLDSTFLNTEAFF; abundance: .; j_gene: TRBJ1-1; d_gene: .; v_gene: TRBV5-1
CDR3nt: TGTGCCAGCAGCCAAGTCGGAGGCCCGGGAACTAGCTTGGTTTACGAGCAGTACTTC; CDR3aa: CASSQVGGPGTSLVYEQYF; abundance: .; j_gene: TRBJ2-7; d_gene: .; v_gene: TRBV4-2
CDR3nt: TGTGCCAGCTCACCACCGGTCGGCGGGGCAGGGTCCTTTACCTCCTACGAGCAGTACTTC; CDR3aa: CASSPPVGGAGSFTSYEQYF; abundance: many; j_gene: TRBJ2-7; d_gene: .; v_gene: TRBV18
CDR3nt: TGCAGTGCTAGAGATTGGGGTGGTGGCACTGAAGCTTTCTTT; CDR3aa: CSARDWGGGTEAFF; abundance: many; j_gene: TRBJ1-1; d_gene: .; v_gene: TRBV20-1
CDR3nt: TGTGCCAGCAGCACGAGGCACGAGCAGTACTTC; CDR3aa: CASSTRHEQYF; abundance: few; j_gene: TRBJ2-7; d_gene: .; v_gene: TRBV4-2
CDR3nt: TGTGCCAGCACGGTGCGGGGGGCAAACACCGGGGAGCTGTTTTTT; CDR3aa: CASTVRGANTGELFF; abundance: many; j_gene: TRBJ2-2; d_gene: TRBD2; v_gene: TRBV6-2/TRBV6-3
CDR3nt: TGTGCCAGCAGCTTGTTCAGTGGGACCCCTAACTATGGCTACACCTTC; CDR3aa: CASSLFSGTPNYGYTF; abundance: few; j_gene: TRBJ1-2; d_gene: .; v_gene: TRBV9
CDR3nt: TGTGCCAGCAGTTTATTTCTAACTAGCACAGATACGCAGTATTTT; CDR3aa: CASSLFLTSTDTQYF; abundance: few; j_gene: TRBJ2-3; d_gene: .; v_gene: TRBV28
CDR3nt: TGCGCCAGCAGCCCCGCTCCACAGGGAATATTCCACGAGCAGTACTTC; CDR3aa: CASSPAPQGIFHEQYF; abundance: few; j_gene: TRBJ2-7; d_gene: .; v_gene: TRBV4-1
CDR3nt: TGTGCCAGCAGTTACTCTCGAGCGGGGGGGAATACGCAGTATTTT; CDR3aa: CASSYSRAGGNTQYF; abundance: .; j_gene: TRBJ2-3; d_gene: TRBD2; v_gene: TRBV6-5
CDR3nt: TGTGCCAGCAGCTTACCCTTCCGGACAGGGGGCTATGGCTACACCTTC; CDR3aa: CASSLPFRTGGYGYTF; abundance: many; j_gene: TRBJ1-2; d_gene: TRBD1; v_gene: TRBV7-2
CDR3nt: TGTGCCAGCCGGGACAACTATAATTCACCCCTCCACTTT; CDR3aa: CASRDNYNSPLHF; abundance: few; j_gene: TRBJ1-6; d_gene: .; v_gene: TRBV6-6
CDR3nt: TGTGCCAGCAGCCAACATCGGGGCATAGGACCCGGGGAGCTGTTTTTT; CDR3aa: CASSQHRGIGPGELFF; abundance: .; j_gene: TRBJ2-2; d_gene: .; v_gene: TRBV14
CDR3nt: TGCGCCAGCAGCCAAGTGGCAGGTAACACTGAAGCTTTCTTT; CDR3aa: CASSQVAGNTEAFF; abundance: many; j_gene: TRBJ1-1; d_gene: .; v_gene: TRBV4-1
CDR3nt: TGTGCCAGCAGCGTAAGGGACGGCAACTCGGACGAGCAGTACTTC; CDR3aa: CASSVRDGNSDEQYF; abundance: many; j_gene: TRBJ2-7; d_gene: .; v_gene: TRBV9
CDR3nt: TGTGCCAGCAGCAAAGGGGGGACGGGGGATACGCAGTATTTT; CDR3aa: CASSKGGTGDTQYF; abundance: few; j_gene: TRBJ2-3; d_gene: .; v_gene: TRBV7-6
CDR3nt: TGTGCCAGCAGTTCGGGGGGAAGCGAGCAGTACTTC; CDR3aa: CASSSGGSEQYF; abundance: many; j_gene: TRBJ2-7; d_gene: TRBD2; v_gene: TRBV28
CDR3nt: TGTGCCAGCAGTTTAACAGGGGTCTATAATTCACCCCTCCACTTT; CDR3aa: CASSLTGVYNSPLHF; abundance: .; j_gene: TRBJ1-6; d_gene: TRBD1; v_gene: TRBV27
CDR3nt: TGCAGTGCTAGAGGACCCGGGACAGGGATTTCCTACGAGCAGTACTTC; CDR3aa: CSARGPGTGISYEQYF; abundance: many; j_gene: TRBJ2-7; d_gene: TRBD1; v_gene: TRBV20-1
CDR3nt: TGTGCCAGCAGAAGGACAAACACTGAAGCTTTCTTT; CDR3aa: CASRRTNTEAFF; abundance: many; j_gene: TRBJ1-1; d_gene: .; v_gene: TRBV6-5
CDR3nt: TGTGCCAGCAGCTTAGATAGGGCGGGGGGCACAGATACGCAGTATTTT; CDR3aa: CASSLDRAGGTDTQYF; abundance: many; j_gene: TRBJ2-3; d_gene: TRBD2; v_gene: TRBV7-2
CDR3nt: TGTGCCAGCAGTTTAGTAGGGTTCGGAAACACCATATATTTT; CDR3aa: CASSLVGFGNTIYF; abundance: .; j_gene: TRBJ1-3; d_gene: .; v_gene: TRBV27
CDR3nt: TGTGCCAGCAGACCAGGGGGTGGAGATACGCAGTATTTT; CDR3aa: CASRPGGGDTQYF; abundance: few; j_gene: TRBJ2-3; d_gene: TRBD1; v_gene: TRBV2
CDR3nt: TGTGCCAGCTCACCGGGTCCGGACGTCGATGAGCAGTTCTTC; CDR3aa: CASSPGPDVDEQFF; abundance: .; j_gene: TRBJ2-1; d_gene: .; v_gene: TRBV18
CDR3nt: TGCAGTGCTAGTACAGCCAGGGATACGCAGTATTTT; CDR3aa: CSASTARDTQYF; abundance: few; j_gene: TRBJ2-3; d_gene: .; v_gene: TRBV20-1
CDR3nt: TGTGCCAGCATTCCCGACAGGGGCTATGGCTACACCTTC; CDR3aa: CASIPDRGYGYTF; abundance: .; j_gene: TRBJ1-2; d_gene: TRBD1; v_gene: TRBV6-2/TRBV6-3
CDR3nt: TGTGCCAGCTCTATGGGGACAGCAGAAGGCTACACCTTC; CDR3aa: CASSMGTAEGYTF; abundance: many; j_gene: TRBJ1-2; d_gene: TRBD1; v_gene: TRBV18
CDR3nt: TGCGCCAGCAGCGCGGACACTTCAGATACGCAGTATTTT; CDR3aa: CASSADTSDTQYF; abundance: few; j_gene: TRBJ2-3; d_gene: .; v_gene: TRBV5-1
CDR3nt: TGTGCCAGCAGTGACTGGACAGGCAATTCACCCCTCCACTTT; CDR3aa: CASSDWTGNSPLHF; abundance: few; j_gene: TRBJ1-6; d_gene: TRBD1; v_gene: TRBV12-3/TRBV12-4
CDR3nt: TGTGCCAGCAGCGTATCTACAGGACAAGAGACCCAGTACTTC; CDR3aa: CASSVSTGQETQYF; abundance: .; j_gene: TRBJ2-5; d_gene: .; v_gene: TRBV9
CDR3nt: TGCAGTGCATCAGGGGCGAGCAATCAGCCCCAGCATTTT; CDR3aa: CSASGASNQPQHF; abundance: many; j_gene: TRBJ1-5; d_gene: .; v_gene: TRBV20-1
CDR3nt: TGTGCCAGCAGCTTAGATTGGGGAACCCGCACTGAAGCTTTCTTT; CDR3aa: CASSLDWGTRTEAFF; abundance: many; j_gene: TRBJ1-1; d_gene: .; v_gene: TRBV11-1
CDR3nt: TGTGCCAGCAGCCGTTCGCTAGGGGAAGGCCCTGAAGCTTTCTTT; CDR3aa: CASSRSLGEGPEAFF; abundance: few; j_gene: TRBJ1-1; d_gene: .; v_gene: TRBV13
CDR3nt: TGTGCCAGCAGCCAGGTGGATGAAAAACTGTTTTTT; CDR3aa: CASSQVDEKLFF; abundance: .; j_gene: TRBJ1-4; d_gene: .; v_gene: TRBV3-1
CDR3nt: TGTGCCAGCAGCTTGGGTGGCGGAGCTAGCTCCTACAATGAGCAGTTCTTC; CDR3aa: CASSLGGGASSYNEQFF; abundance: many; j_gene: TRBJ2-1; d_gene: .; v_gene: TRBV5-4
CDR3nt: TGTGCCTCTCTTAGAGGGGTCTCTGGGGCCAACGTCCTGACTTTC; CDR3aa: CASLRGVSGANVLTF; abundance: .; j_gene: TRBJ2-6; d_gene: .; v_gene: TRBV7-6
CDR3nt: TGCGCCAGCAGCTTGGGGCGGACCACAGATACGCAGTATTTT; CDR3aa: CASSLGRTTDTQYF; abundance: many; j_gene: TRBJ2-3; d_gene: .; v_gene: TRBV5-1
CDR3nt: TGTGCCAGCAGTTCAGCAGTTTTTATGGACAGGGGATTCAATCAGCCCCAGCATTTT; CDR3aa: CASSSAVFMDRGFNQPQHF; abundance: few; j_gene: TRBJ1-5; d_gene: TRBD1; v_gene: TRBV28
CDR3nt: TGTGCCAGCAGCCAAGGGGCGACCGCGAACACCGGGGAGCTGTTTTTT; CDR3aa: CASSQGATANTGELFF; abundance: few; j_gene: TRBJ2-2; d_gene: .; v_gene: TRBV3-1
CDR3nt: TGTGCCAGCAGCTTACTAGCTGGTACGCAGTATTTT; CDR3aa: CASSLLAGTQYF; abundance: many; j_gene: TRBJ2-3; d_gene: .; v_gene: TRBV7-6
CDR3nt: TGTGCCAGCAGCTTAGGGACAGGGGCTGCTCAGCCCCAGCATTTT; CDR3aa: CASSLGTGAAQPQHF; abundance: many; j_gene: TRBJ1-5; d_gene: TRBD1; v_gene: TRBV7-9
CDR3nt: TGTGCCAGCGTCCCGGGGTCTGATTATAATTCACCCCTCCACTTT; CDR3aa: CASVPGSDYNSPLHF; abundance: .; j_gene: TRBJ1-6; d_gene: .; v_gene: TRBV6-2/TRBV6-3
CDR3nt: TGTGCCAGCCGGGGGACTTACAATGAGCAGTTCTTC; CDR3aa: CASRGTYNEQFF; abundance: few; j_gene: TRBJ2-1; d_gene: .; v_gene: TRBV5-6
CDR3nt: TGTGCCAGCAGCTCCCCGGGGAGCACTGAAGCTTTCTTT; CDR3aa: CASSSPGSTEAFF; abundance: many; j_gene: TRBJ1-1; d_gene: .; v_gene: TRBV7-9
CDR3nt: TGTGCCAGCAGCCGTGGAGCAGATGGCTACACCTTC; CDR3aa: CASSRGADGYTF; abundance: many; j_gene: TRBJ1-2; d_gene: .; v_gene: TRBV5-6
CDR3nt: TGTGCCAGCTCACCGGGGACAGGGGTCGGGGCTTTCTTT; CDR3aa: CASSPGTGVGAFF; abundance: few; j_gene: TRBJ1-1; d_gene: TRBD1; v_gene: TRBV18
CDR3nt: TGTGCCACGTCTCAGACAGGATACACTGAAGCTTTCTTT; CDR3aa: CATSQTGYTEAFF; abundance: .; j_gene: TRBJ1-1; d_gene: .; v_gene: TRBV12-3/TRBV12-4